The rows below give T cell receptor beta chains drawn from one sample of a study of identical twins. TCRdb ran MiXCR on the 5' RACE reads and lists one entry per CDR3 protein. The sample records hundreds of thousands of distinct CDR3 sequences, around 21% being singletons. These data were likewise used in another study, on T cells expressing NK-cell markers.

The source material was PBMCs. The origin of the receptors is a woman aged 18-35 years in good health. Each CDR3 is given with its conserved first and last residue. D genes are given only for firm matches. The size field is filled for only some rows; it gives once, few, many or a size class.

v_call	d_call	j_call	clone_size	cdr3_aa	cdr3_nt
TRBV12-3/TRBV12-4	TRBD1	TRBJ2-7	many	CASSLVWDRAYEQYF	TGTGCCAGCAGTTTAGTGTGGGACAGGGCCTACGAGCAGTACTTC
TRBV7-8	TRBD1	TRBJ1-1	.	CAQGALTEAFF	TGTGCCCAGGGGGCTTTGACTGAAGCTTTCTTT
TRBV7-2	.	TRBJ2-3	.	CASSSPGGSSTDTQYF	TGTGCCAGCAGCTCCCCCGGGGGTTCTAGCACAGATACGCAGTATTTT
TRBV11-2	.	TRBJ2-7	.	CASSYDAVPSYEQYF	TGTGCCAGCAGTTATGACGCGGTCCCGTCCTACGAGCAGTACTTC
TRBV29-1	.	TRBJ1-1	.	CSVTNRATEAFF	TGCAGCGTTACCAACAGGGCCACTGAAGCTTTCTTT
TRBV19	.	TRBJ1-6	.	CASSSGLLNSPLHF	TGTGCCAGTAGCTCGGGACTGCTTAATTCACCCCTCCACTTT
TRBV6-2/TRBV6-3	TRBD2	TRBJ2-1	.	CASSYSFLGERDAYNEQFF	TGTGCCAGCAGTTACTCTTTTCTGGGCGAGCGGGACGCGTACAATGAGCAGTTCTTC
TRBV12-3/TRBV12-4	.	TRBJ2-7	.	CASSSMGEQYF	TGTGCCAGCAGCTCGATGGGGGAGCAGTACTTC
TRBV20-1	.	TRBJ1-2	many	CSGERGYGYTF	TGCAGTGGAGAAAGGGGCTATGGCTACACCTTC
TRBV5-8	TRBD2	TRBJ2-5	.	CASSFGTSGKQETQYF	TGTGCCAGCAGCTTCGGGACTAGCGGGAAACAAGAGACCCAGTACTTC
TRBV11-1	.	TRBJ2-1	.	CASSLASSVGTWANEQFF	TGTGCCAGCAGCTTAGCATCTTCCGTGGGAACCTGGGCGAATGAGCAGTTCTTC
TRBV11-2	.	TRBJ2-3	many	CASSSRRAGRTTDTQYF	TGTGCCAGCAGCTCCCGAAGGGCAGGGCGGACCACAGATACGCAGTATTTT
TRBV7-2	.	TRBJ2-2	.	CASSFWRSPNTGELFF	TGTGCCAGCAGCTTCTGGCGGAGCCCGAACACCGGGGAGCTGTTTTTT
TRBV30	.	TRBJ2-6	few	CAWSLRGAGANVLTF	TGTGCCTGGAGTCTAAGGGGGGCTGGGGCCAACGTCCTGACTTTC
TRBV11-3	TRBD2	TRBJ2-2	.	CAGSGGPNTGELFF	TGTGCCGGAAGCGGGGGGCCTAACACCGGGGAGCTGTTTTTT
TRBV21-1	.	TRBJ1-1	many	CASSIQVVRAFF	TGTGCCAGCAGCATACAGGTAGTAAGAGCTTTCTTT
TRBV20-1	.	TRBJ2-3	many	CSARDGMGALDTQYF	TGCAGTGCTAGAGATGGTATGGGGGCTTTAGATACGCAGTATTTT
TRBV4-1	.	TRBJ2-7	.	CASSLTREGREQYF	TGCGCCAGCAGCCTCACCCGCGAGGGTCGTGAGCAGTACTTC
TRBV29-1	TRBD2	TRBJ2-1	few	CSVGVPVAGGLSYNEQFF	TGCAGCGTTGGGGTCCCGGTAGCGGGGGGACTATCCTACAATGAGCAGTTCTTC
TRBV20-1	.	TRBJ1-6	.	CSARDGSYNSPLHF	TGCAGTGCTAGAGACGGATCCTATAATTCACCCCTCCACTTT
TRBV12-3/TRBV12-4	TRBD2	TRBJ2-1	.	CASSFRLAGSYNEQFF	TGTGCCAGCAGTTTTCGACTAGCGGGCTCCTACAATGAGCAGTTCTTC
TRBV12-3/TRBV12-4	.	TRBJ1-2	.	CASSLGGSSGYTF	TGTGCCAGCAGTTTAGGGGGGAGCAGTGGCTACACCTTC
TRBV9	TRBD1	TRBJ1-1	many	CASSVSGGSPEAFF	TGTGCCAGCAGCGTCTCAGGGGGTTCGCCTGAAGCTTTCTTT
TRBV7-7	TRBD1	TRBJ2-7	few	CASSVGTGANEQYF	TGTGCTAGCAGCGTCGGGACAGGGGCGAACGAGCAGTACTTC
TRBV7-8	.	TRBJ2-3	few	CASSLGLTRGPDGTDTQYF	TGTGCCAGCAGCTTAGGTCTCACCCGGGGGCCAGACGGCACAGATACGCAGTATTTT
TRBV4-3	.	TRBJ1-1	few	CASSQGSFPNTEAFF	TGCGCCAGCAGCCAAGGATCTTTTCCGAACACTGAAGCTTTCTTT
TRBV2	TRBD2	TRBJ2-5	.	CARGSRREGETQYF	TGTGCCAGGGGTTCAAGGCGGGAGGGAGAGACCCAGTACTTC
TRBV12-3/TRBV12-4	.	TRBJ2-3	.	CASSSHDTDTQYF	TGTGCCAGCAGTTCGCATGACACAGATACGCAGTATTTT
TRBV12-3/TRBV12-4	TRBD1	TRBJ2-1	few	CASRETGNEQFF	TGTGCCAGCAGGGAGACAGGGAATGAGCAGTTCTTC
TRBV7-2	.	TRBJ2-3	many	CASSLGPPDTQYF	TGTGCCAGCAGCTTGGGACCCCCCGATACGCAGTATTTT
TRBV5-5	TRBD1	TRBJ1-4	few	CASSPRDRQRDEKLFF	TGTGCCAGCAGCCCTCGGGACAGGCAAAGGGATGAAAAACTGTTTTTT
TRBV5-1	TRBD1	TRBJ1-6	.	CASSLTGGDSPLHF	TGCGCCAGCAGCCTGACAGGGGGGGATTCACCCCTCCACTTT
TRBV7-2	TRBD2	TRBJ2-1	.	CASSLESSGRVEQFF	TGTGCCAGCAGCTTAGAAAGTAGCGGGAGGGTTGAGCAGTTCTTC
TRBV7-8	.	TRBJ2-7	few	CASSPTRVVSYEQYF	TGTGCCAGCAGTCCAACCCGTGTAGTTTCCTACGAGCAGTACTTC
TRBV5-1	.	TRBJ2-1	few	CASSRTHEQFF	TGCGCCAGCAGCAGGACGCATGAGCAGTTCTTC
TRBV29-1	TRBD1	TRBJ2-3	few	CSVRQGNTDTQYF	TGCAGCGTGAGACAGGGAAACACAGATACGCAGTATTTT
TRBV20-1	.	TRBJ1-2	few	CSARAGDYGYTF	TGCAGTGCTAGAGCGGGGGACTATGGCTACACCTTC
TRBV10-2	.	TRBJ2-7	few	CASSDRPGDSYEQYF	TGCGCCAGCAGTGATAGACCGGGCGACTCCTACGAGCAGTACTTC
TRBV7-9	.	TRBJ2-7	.	CASSLPAASVSYEQYF	TGTGCCAGCAGCTTACCCGCCGCCTCCGTATCCTACGAGCAGTACTTC
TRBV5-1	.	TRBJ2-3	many	CASSLVGRGRRDTQYF	TGCGCCAGCAGCTTGGTGGGCAGGGGCCGCAGGGATACGCAGTATTTT
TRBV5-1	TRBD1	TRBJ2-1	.	CASSLWGILQGDNEQFF	TGCGCCAGCAGCTTGTGGGGGATCTTACAGGGGGACAATGAGCAGTTCTTC
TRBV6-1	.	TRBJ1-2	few	CASSEAGQGYGYTF	TGTGCCAGCAGTGAGGCAGGACAAGGTTATGGCTACACCTTC
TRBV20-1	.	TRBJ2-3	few	CSASLAKGTDTQYF	TGCAGTGCTAGCCTAGCGAAGGGCACAGATACGCAGTATTTT
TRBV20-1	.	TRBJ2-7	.	CSAAARGEQYF	TGCAGCGCCGCGGCAAGGGGGGAGCAGTACTTC
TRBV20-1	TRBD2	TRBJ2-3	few	CSAPRGGSGDTQYF	TGCAGTGCTCCTCGGGGGGGTTCGGGGGATACGCAGTATTTT
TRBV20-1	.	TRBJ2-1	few	CSAREEGAVGNEQFF	TGCAGTGCTAGAGAGGAGGGGGCCGTAGGAAATGAGCAGTTCTTC
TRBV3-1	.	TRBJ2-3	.	CASSQGKGTDTQYF	TGTGCCAGCAGCCAAGGCAAGGGTACAGATACGCAGTATTTT
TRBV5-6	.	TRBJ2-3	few	CASSPNGQGGDTQYF	TGTGCCAGCAGCCCCAACGGACAGGGAGGGGATACGCAGTATTTT